The present TCR beta chain was sequenced within a study of response to subunit inactivated influenza vaccine. To note about this clonotype: Its cognate antigen is unknown.

Regarding the study as a whole: Few new T cells, the authors suggested, are recruited by each seasonal influenza vaccination.

One entry per CDR3 protein results from TCRdb running MiXCR on the RT-PCR reads. Found here are about 650,000 distinct CDR3 sequences, approximately 15% of them singletons; the top ten hold roughly 7.2%. This TCR was recovered from a man in his forties or fifties who received an inactivated influenza vaccine. Specimen: PBMCs from blood, collected 14 to 15 days before vaccination.

As DNA, the CDR3 is TGCAGTGCTAGAGGGAGTCTGCGAGACAAGAGAATAACTGCAACTAATGAAAAACTGTTTTTT. It yields the protein CSARGSLRDKRITATNEKLFF. The chain recombines TRBV20-1 with TRBJ1-4, with D uncertain. Trimming cost V 1 base and J 0 bases, with 27 bases left between them. From germline, CDR1 is DFQATT and CDR2 SNEGSKA (reference sequence). The CDR3 loop spans 21 amino acids.